What follows are 3 T cell receptor beta chains derived from one specimen sequenced in a study of Ad26.COV2.S vaccination and SARS-CoV-2 variants. Sample treatment: about 20 received Ad26.COV2.S at low or high dose, single or two shots; about five received placebo; per-sample allocation not given. The samples date from day 63 after the first vaccine or placebo injection. Method: immunoSEQ multiplex PCR; TCRdb's copy keeps in-frame clones and lacks some. This table holds roughly 420,000 clones, 85% to 90% found once. The specimen comprised peripheral blood, sampled in a trial of Ad26.COV2.S vaccine versus placebo. The source of these receptors is a person between 18 and 59 years old who received the Ad26.COV2.S COVID-19 vaccine or a placebo.

The chain uses TRBV6-5 and TRBJ2-5; no clear D. There are 13 residues in the CDR3. Germline V gene data show CDR1 as MNHEY and CDR2 as SVGAGI. V gave up 5 bases and J gave up 4 bases, with 11 bases separating them. The CDR3 DNA reads TGTGCCAGCAGTCCCCACGCAAGAGAGACCCAGTACTTC. Translating it yields CASSPHARETQYF.

The chain links TRBV6-6 to TRBJ1-2; perhaps TRBD1 as D (6 bases). This CDR3 spans 13 amino acids. Germline CDR1 MNHNY, CDR2 SVGAGI (reference sequence). The ends were cut back, 7 bases at V and 2 bases at J, with 11 bases in the middle. The CDR3: CASTRGTNYGYTF. For the CDR3, the DNA is TGTGCCAGCACAAGGGGGACCAACTATGGCTACACCTTC.

CDR3 sequence (DNA): TGTGCCAGCAGCTTAGATTTAGCGGGAGACTCCTACGAGCAGTACGTC. It encodes CASSLDLAGDSYEQYV. The V gene is TRBV11-3, the J gene TRBJ2-7, with TRBD2 matching 9 bases. The V and J ends lost 0 bases and 0 bases, in that order; junction bases with no gene match: 3. This CDR3 has 16 residues. The germline V gene has CDR1 SGHNT and CDR2 YENEEA.